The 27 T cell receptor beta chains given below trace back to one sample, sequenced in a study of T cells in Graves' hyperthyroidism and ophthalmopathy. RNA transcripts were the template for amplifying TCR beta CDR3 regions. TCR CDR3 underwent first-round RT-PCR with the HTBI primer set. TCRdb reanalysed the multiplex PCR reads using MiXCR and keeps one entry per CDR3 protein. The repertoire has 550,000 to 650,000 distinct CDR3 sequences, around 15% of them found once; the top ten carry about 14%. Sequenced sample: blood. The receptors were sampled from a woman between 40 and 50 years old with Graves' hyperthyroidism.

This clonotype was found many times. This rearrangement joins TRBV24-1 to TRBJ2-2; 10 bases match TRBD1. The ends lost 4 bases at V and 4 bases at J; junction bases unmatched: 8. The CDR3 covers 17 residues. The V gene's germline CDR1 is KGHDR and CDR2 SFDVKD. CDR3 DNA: TGTGCCACCAGTGACCGCGGACAGGGGGTTGCCACCGGGGAGCTGTTTTTT. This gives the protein CATSDRGQGVATGELFF.

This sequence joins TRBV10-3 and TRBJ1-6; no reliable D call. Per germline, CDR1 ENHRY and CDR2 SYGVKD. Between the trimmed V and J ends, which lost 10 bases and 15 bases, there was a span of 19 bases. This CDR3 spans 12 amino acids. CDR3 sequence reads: CATAVRADLLHF. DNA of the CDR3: TGTGCCACCGCCGTCCGGGCCGACCTCCTCCACTTT.

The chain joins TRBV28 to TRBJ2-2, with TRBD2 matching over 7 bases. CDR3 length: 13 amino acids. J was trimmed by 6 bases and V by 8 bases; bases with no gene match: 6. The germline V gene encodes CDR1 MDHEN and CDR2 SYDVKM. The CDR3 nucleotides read TGTGCCAGCCTTCGGGGGGACCCCGGGGAGCTGTTTTTT. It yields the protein CASLRGDPGELFF.

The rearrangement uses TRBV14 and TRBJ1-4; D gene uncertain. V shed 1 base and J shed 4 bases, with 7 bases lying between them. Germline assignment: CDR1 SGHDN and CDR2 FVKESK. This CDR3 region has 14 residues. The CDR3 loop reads CASSQVGINEKLFF. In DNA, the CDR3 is TGTGCCAGCAGCCAAGTGGGTATTAATGAAAAACTGTTTTTT.

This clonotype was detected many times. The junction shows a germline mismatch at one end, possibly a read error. Here the CDR3 reads CASSQGPNNEQFF. The CDR3 nucleotides read TGTGCTAGCAGCCAAGGACCTAACAATGAGCAGTTCTTC. The rearrangement links TRBV7-7 to TRBJ2-1; no firm D call. CDR1 and CDR2 from the germline V gene are SSHAT and FNYEAQ (reference sequence). The CDR3 runs to 13 residues.

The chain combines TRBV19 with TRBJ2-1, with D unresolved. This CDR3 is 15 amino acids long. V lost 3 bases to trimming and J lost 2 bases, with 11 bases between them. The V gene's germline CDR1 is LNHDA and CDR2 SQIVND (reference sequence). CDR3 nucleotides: TGTGCCAGTAGTATTCAGTCGCCCGCCTACAATGAGCAGTTCTTC. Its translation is CASSIQSPAYNEQFF.

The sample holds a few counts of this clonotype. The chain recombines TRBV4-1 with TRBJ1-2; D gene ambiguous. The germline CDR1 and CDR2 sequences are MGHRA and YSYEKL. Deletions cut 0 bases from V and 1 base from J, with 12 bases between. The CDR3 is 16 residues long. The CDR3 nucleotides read TGCGCCAGCAGCCAAGATGAGACACGGAATAACTATGGCTACACCTTC. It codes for CASSQDETRNNYGYTF.

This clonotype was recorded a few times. The CDR3, as DNA: TGTGCCAGCAGTCGGGACATGATCTACGAGCAGTACTTC. Encoded protein: CASSRDMIYEQYF. The V and J genes are TRBV28 and TRBJ2-7; D possibly corresponds to TRBD1 (6 bases). CDR1 is MDHEN, CDR2 SYDVKM, per germline. V gave up 5 bases and J gave up 3 bases, with 11 bases separating them. This CDR3 is built from 13 residues.

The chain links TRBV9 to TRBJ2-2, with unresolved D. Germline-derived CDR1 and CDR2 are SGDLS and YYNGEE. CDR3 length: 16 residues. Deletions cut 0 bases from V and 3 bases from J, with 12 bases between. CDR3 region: CASSVGAVGYTGELFF. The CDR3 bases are TGTGCCAGCAGCGTAGGGGCAGTAGGGTACACCGGGGAGCTGTTTTTT.

CDR3 sequence: CASSPTGYRETQYF. CDR3 sequence (DNA): TGCGCCAGCTCCCCCACAGGGTATCGGGAGACCCAGTACTTC. V gene TRBV5-1 combines with J gene TRBJ2-5; tentative D call: TRBD1 (6 bases). Trimming cost V 7 bases and J 5 bases, with 18 bases left between them. The V gene's germline CDR1 is SGHRS and CDR2 YFSETQ. The CDR3 covers 14 residues.

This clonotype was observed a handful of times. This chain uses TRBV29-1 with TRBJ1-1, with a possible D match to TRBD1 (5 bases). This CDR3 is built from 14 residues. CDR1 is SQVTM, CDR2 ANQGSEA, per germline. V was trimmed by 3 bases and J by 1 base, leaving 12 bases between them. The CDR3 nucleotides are TGCAGCGTTGAGGCAAAGACAGCGAACACTGAAGCTTTCTTT. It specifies CSVEAKTANTEAFF.

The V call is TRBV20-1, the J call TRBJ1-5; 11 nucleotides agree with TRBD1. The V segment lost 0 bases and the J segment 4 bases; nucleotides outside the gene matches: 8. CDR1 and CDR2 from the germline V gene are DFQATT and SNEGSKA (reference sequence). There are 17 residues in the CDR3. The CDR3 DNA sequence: TGCAGTGCTAGAGATCCATGGGACAGGGGGTTTAATCAGCCCCAGCATTTT. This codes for CSARDPWDRGFNQPQHF.

The CDR3 region is CASRTGLAGVETQYF. In nucleotides, the CDR3 is TGTGCCAGCAGAACCGGCCTAGCGGGAGTAGAGACCCAGTACTTC. The V call is TRBV6-1, the J call TRBJ2-5; 10 bases agree with TRBD2. There are 15 residues in the CDR3. CDR1 is MNHNS, CDR2 SASEGT, per germline. Trimming took 6 bases from V and 4 from J; bases not matched to a gene: 8.

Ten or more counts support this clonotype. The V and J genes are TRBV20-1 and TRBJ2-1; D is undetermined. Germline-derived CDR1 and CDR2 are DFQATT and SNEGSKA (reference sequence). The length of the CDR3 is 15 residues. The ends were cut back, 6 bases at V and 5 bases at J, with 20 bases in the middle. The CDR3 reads CSAYLDPDPDNEQFF. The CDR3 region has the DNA TGCAGTGCCTACTTAGACCCCGACCCGGACAATGAGCAGTTCTTC.

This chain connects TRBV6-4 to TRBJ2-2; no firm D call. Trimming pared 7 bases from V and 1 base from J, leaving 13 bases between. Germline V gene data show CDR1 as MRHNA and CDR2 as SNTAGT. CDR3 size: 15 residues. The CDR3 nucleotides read TGTGCCAGCACCCCCCGTGGGGAGAACACCGGGGAGCTGTTTTTT. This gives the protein CASTPRGENTGELFF.

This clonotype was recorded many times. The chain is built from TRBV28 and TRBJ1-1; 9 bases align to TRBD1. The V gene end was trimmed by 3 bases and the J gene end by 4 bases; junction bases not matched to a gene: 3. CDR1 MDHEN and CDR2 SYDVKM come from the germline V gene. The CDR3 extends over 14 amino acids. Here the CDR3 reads CASSLQTGGTEAFF. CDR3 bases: TGTGCCAGCAGTTTGCAGACAGGGGGCACTGAAGCTTTCTTT.

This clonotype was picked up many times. The CDR3 protein is CASSLQGPGTEAFF. The CDR3 region has the DNA TGTGCCAGTAGCCTACAGGGGCCGGGGACTGAAGCTTTCTTT. The chain is built from TRBV19 and TRBJ1-1, with TRBD1 matching over 7 bases. With V trimmed by 6 bases and J by 5 bases, 9 bases remained unmatched. The CDR3 is 14 amino acids. In germline, CDR1 is LNHDA, CDR2 SQIVND (reference sequence).

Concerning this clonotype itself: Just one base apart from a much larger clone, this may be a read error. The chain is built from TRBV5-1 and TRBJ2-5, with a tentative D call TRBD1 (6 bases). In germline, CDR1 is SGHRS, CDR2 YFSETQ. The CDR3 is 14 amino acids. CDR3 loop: CASTHGQPQGTQYF. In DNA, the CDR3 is TGCGCCAGCACCCACGGACAGCCCCAAGGGACCCAGTACTTC. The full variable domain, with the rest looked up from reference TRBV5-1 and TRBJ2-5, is KAGVTQTPRYLIKTRGQQVTLSCSPISGHRSVSWYQQTPGQGLQFLFEYFSETQRNKGNFPGRFSGRQFSNSRSEMNVSTLELGDSALYLCASTHGQPQGTQYFGPGTRLLVL.

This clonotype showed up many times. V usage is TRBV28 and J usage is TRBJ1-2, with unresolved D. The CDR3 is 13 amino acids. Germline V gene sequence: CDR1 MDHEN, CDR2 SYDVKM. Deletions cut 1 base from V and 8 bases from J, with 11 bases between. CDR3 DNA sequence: TGTGCCAGCAGTTTATCGGCGGATTCGGGCTACACCTTC. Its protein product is CASSLSADSGYTF.

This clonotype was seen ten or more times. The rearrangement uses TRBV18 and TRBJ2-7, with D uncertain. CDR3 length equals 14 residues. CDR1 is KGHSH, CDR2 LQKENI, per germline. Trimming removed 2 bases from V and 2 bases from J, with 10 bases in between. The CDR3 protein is CASSPTAETYEQYF. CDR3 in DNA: TGTGCCAGCTCACCAACGGCAGAAACCTACGAGCAGTACTTC.

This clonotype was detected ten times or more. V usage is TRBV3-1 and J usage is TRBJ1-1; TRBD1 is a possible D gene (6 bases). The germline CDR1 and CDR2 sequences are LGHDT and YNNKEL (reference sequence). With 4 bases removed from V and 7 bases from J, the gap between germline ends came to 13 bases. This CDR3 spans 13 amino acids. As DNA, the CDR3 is TGTGCCAGCAGCCCCATGGGCAGGGGTGAAGCTTTCTTT. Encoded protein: CASSPMGRGEAFF.

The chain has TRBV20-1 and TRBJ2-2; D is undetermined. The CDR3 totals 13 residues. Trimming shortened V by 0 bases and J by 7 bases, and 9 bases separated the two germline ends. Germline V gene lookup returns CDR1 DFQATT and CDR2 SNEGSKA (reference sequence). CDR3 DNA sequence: TGCAGTGCTAGAGATCGGGTGGTCGGGGAGCTGTTTTTT. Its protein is CSARDRVVGELFF.

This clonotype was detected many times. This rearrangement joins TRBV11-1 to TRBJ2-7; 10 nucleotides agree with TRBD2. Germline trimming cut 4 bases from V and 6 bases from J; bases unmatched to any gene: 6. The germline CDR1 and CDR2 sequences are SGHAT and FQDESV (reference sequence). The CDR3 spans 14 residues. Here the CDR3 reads CASSSTSGMGEQYF. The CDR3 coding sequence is TGTGCCAGCAGCTCCACTAGCGGGATGGGCGAGCAGTACTTC.

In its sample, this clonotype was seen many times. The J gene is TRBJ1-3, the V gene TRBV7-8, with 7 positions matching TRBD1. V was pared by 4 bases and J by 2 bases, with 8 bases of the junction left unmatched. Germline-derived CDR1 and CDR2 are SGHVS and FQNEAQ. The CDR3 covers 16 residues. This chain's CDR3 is CASSSKRDSTGNTIYF. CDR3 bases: TGTGCCAGCAGCTCCAAACGGGACAGCACTGGAAACACCATATATTTT.

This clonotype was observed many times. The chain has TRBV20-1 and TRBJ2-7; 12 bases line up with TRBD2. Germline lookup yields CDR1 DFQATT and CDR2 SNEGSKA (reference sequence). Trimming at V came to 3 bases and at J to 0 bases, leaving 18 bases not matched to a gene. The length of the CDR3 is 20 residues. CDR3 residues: CSARPGLAGPNILGSYEQYF. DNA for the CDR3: TGCAGTGCTAGGCCAGGACTAGCGGGACCTAACATCCTGGGCTCCTACGAGCAGTACTTC.

CDR3 protein: CASSPDRGHETQYF. The CDR3 coding sequence is TGTGCCAGCAGCCCCGACAGGGGGCACGAGACCCAGTACTTC. The rearrangement joins TRBV7-3 to TRBJ2-5, with 10 bases fitting TRBD1. Germline CDR1 and CDR2: SGHTA and FQGTGA. J was trimmed by 5 bases and V by 5 bases; bases with no gene match: 5. The CDR3 has 14 amino acids. Drawing the rest from reference TRBV7-3 and TRBJ2-5, the complete variable domain is GAGVSQTPSNKVTEKGKYVELRCDPISGHTALYWYRQSLGQGPEFLIYFQGTGAADDSGLPNDRFFAVRPEGSVSTLKIQRTERGDSAVYLCASSPDRGHETQYFGPGTRLLVL.

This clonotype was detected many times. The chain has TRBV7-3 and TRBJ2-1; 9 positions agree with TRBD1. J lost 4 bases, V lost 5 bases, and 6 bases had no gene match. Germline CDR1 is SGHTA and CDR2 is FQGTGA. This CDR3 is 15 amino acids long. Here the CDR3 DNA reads TGTGCCAGCAGCGGAGGGACAGGGAATTACAATGAGCAGTTCTTC. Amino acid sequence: CASSGGTGNYNEQFF.